These T cell receptor beta chains were read from a single sample in a study of radiation and T cells in renal cell carcinoma. This table comes from immunoSEQ multiplex PCR, and its TCRdb copy is limited to in-frame clones, with some not included. The sample holds about 140,000 clones; about 88% are singletons and the top ten take over 15%. The specimen comprised blood, sampled from a patient whose treatment included radiotherapy and nephrectomy. The receptors shown here come from a woman between 50 and 59 years old with renal cell carcinoma. Both conserved end residues are part of each CDR3. A D gene is named only where the DNA matches it firmly. Clone size, where shown, is once, few, many, or a class for clones that have expanded.

D gene | J gene | V gene | clone size | CDR3 length | CDR3 protein | CDR3 DNA
TRBD2 | TRBJ2-3 | TRBV6-6 | . | 15 | CASSVTSDVQDTQYF | TGTGCCAGCAGTGTTACTAGCGACGTGCAAGATACGCAGTATTTT
TRBD1 | TRBJ1-2 | TRBV5-1 | . | 15 | CASSLIPGQGDGYTF | TGCGCCAGCAGCCTCATACCGGGACAGGGAGATGGCTACACCTTC
. | TRBJ1-5 | TRBV28 | . | 12 | CASSLRNQPQHF | TGTGCCAGCAGTTTACGGAATCAGCCCCAGCATTTT
. | TRBJ2-1 | TRBV6-1 | . | 14 | CAIVQREGVGEQFF | TGTGCCATCGTGCAAAGGGAGGGGGTCGGTGAGCAGTTCTTC
. | TRBJ1-2 | TRBV7-2 | . | 14 | CASSLEGRGYGYTF | TGTGCCAGCAGCTTAGAGGGCAGGGGCTATGGCTACACCTTC
. | TRBJ1-4 | TRBV19 | . | 14 | CASSIQGANEKLFF | TGTGCCAGTAGTATTCAGGGTGCTAATGAAAAACTGTTTTTT
. | TRBJ2-5 | TRBV6-6 | once | 13 | CASIDSLRETQYF | TGTGCCAGCATCGACAGCCTTAGGGAGACCCAGTACTTC
TRBD1 | TRBJ1-2 | TRBV5-6 | once | 15 | CASSLAGTGSYGYTF | TGTGCCAGCAGCTTGGCCGGGACAGGGTCTTATGGCTACACCTTC
. | TRBJ2-7 | TRBV11-3 | . | 15 | CASSLGGGYSYEQYF | TGTGCCAGCAGCTTAGGCGGGGGCTATTCCTACGAGCAGTACTTC
TRBD2 | TRBJ2-7 | TRBV18 | once | 15 | CASSPEAGEWWEQYF | TGTGCCAGCTCACCCGAAGCGGGAGAGTGGTGGGAGCAGTACTTC
. | TRBJ1-1 | TRBV5-6 | few | 13 | CASSREVGTEAFF | TGTGCCAGCAGTCGGGAAGTCGGGACTGAAGCTTTCTTT
. | TRBJ1-1 | TRBV6-6 | . | 16 | CASSIPNRARGTEAFF | TGTGCCAGCAGTATACCGAACAGGGCCCGGGGGACTGAAGCTTTCTTT
. | TRBJ1-6 | TRBV2 | once | 15 | CASSEQRGSGSPLHF | TGTGCCAGCAGTGAACAAAGGGGTTCAGGTTCACCCCTCCACTTT